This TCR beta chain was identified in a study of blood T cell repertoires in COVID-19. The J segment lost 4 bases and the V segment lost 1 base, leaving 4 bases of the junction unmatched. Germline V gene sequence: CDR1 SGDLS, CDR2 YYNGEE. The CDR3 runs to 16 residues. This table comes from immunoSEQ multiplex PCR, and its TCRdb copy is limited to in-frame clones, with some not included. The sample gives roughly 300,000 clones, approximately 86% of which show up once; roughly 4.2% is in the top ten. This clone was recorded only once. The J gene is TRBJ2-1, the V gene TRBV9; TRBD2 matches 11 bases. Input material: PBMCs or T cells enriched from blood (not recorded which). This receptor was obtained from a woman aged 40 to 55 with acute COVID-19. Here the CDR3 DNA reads TGTGCCAGCAGCGTAACCGGGACTAGCGGATACAATGAGCAGTTCTTC. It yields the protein CASSVTGTSGYNEQFF.